This T cell receptor (beta chain) appears in the sequencing data of a study of cytomegalovirus exposure and HLA in healthy donors. General study points: In a later analysis, CMV-associated beta chains were mostly HLA-associated, it appeared.

The CDR3 has 15 amino acids. Per germline, CDR1 MNHEY and CDR2 SMNVEV (reference sequence). V lost 2 bases and J 4 bases, leaving 12 bases between the germline ends. As regards this clone: What it recognizes is unknown.

PCR involved 60 Vbeta and 13 Jbeta primers. TCRdb's copy holds only in-frame clones and misses some; the assay was immunoSEQ multiplex PCR. The sample shows approximately 77,000 clones, over 60% of them seen only once. Sequencing was performed on PBMCs. This rearrangement joins TRBV27 to TRBJ2-1, with a tentative D call TRBD1 (6 bases). The source of this sequence is a male donor in good health and CMV-seropositive. The CDR3 here is CASSLKGQIYNEQFF. The CDR3 DNA follows: TGTGCCAGCAGTTTAAAGGGACAAATATACAATGAGCAGTTCTTC.